The 25 T cell receptor beta chains listed next were all sequenced from one sample in a study of regulatory T cells in long-lasting Graves disease. Time point given: persistent/refractory GD, antithyroid drugs over 5 years with positive TRAb. The TCR library was made from RNA extracted from PBMCs. Through Arm-PCR of CDR3 regions and iRepertoire HTBI primers, TCR beta libraries were built. TCRdb recomputed calls from the multiplex PCR reads with MiXCR, one row per CDR3 protein. The sample holds 600,000 to 850,000 distinct CDR3 sequences, roughly 30% seen once. The sequences come from peripheral blood mononuclear cells (PBMCs), collected when the disease was refractory, from a patient treated with antithyroid drugs. The source is a female donor with Graves disease.

This clonotype was picked up many times. The V gene is TRBV2, the J gene TRBJ2-5; D not resolved. Trimming removed 2 bases from V and 1 base from J, with 8 bases in between. Germline values: CDR1 SNHLY, CDR2 FYNNEI. The CDR3 consists of 14 residues. Here the CDR3 DNA reads TGTGCCAGCAGTGAAAGGACGGCCCAAGAGACCCAGTACTTC. Its protein is CASSERTAQETQYF.

Only a few counts were recorded for this clonotype. The chain links TRBV3-1 to TRBJ2-7, with D possibly TRBD1 on 8 matching bases. V dropped 1 base and J dropped 3 bases, with 16 bases sitting between them. Germline lookup yields CDR1 LGHDT and CDR2 YNNKEL (reference sequence). CDR3 length: 16 amino acids. For the CDR3, the DNA is TGTGCCAGCAGCCAAGCCTTCGGGGGGACAGGCTACGAGCAGTACTTC. Protein sequence: CASSQAFGGTGYEQYF.

The chain couples TRBV2 to TRBJ1-6; 7 bases line up with TRBD1. This CDR3 contains 15 residues. The ends lost 8 bases at V and 9 bases at J; junction bases unmatched: 13. Germline CDR1 reads SNHLY; CDR2 reads FYNNEI. This chain's CDR3 is CASGGQKFVGSPLHF. The CDR3 nucleotides read TGTGCCAGCGGGGGACAGAAGTTTGTCGGTTCACCCCTCCACTTT. The entire variable domain, with the rest obtained from reference TRBV2 and TRBJ1-6, is as follows: EPEVTQTPSHQVTQMGQEVILRCVPISNHLYFYWYRQILGQKVEFLVSFYNNEISEKSEIFDDQFSVERPDGSNFTLKIRSTKLEDSAMYFCASGGQKFVGSPLHFGNGTRLTVT.

Ten or more counts support this clonotype. CDR3 in DNA: TGTGCCAGCAGCCCCTCGGGGTTAGAGACCCAGTACTTC. It specifies CASSPSGLETQYF. The genes are TRBV9 and TRBJ2-5; weak D call: TRBD2 (5 bases). The CDR3 consists of 13 residues. Per germline, CDR1 SGDLS and CDR2 YYNGEE. The germline V and J ends were trimmed by 4 bases and 4 bases, with 11 bases remaining between them.

This clonotype was detected many times. The chain employs TRBV12-3 or TRBV12-4 and TRBJ2-7; 11 bases are shared with TRBD1. The junction had 6 bases not matched to a gene; V was cut back by 6 bases and J by 5 bases. CDR3 size: 14 residues. The DNA for the CDR3 is TGTGCCAGCAGCTCCGGACAGGGGGCCGACGAGCAGTACTTC. Translation gives CASSSGQGADEQYF.

The chain employs TRBV12-3 or TRBV12-4 and TRBJ2-1; no definite D call. The length of the CDR3 is 12 residues. Trimming shortened V by 6 bases and J by 7 bases, and 10 bases separated the two germline ends. The CDR3 DNA reads TGTGCCAGCAGCCCGAGCGAGAATGAGCAGTTCTTC. This translates into CASSPSENEQFF.

This rearrangement joins TRBV19 to TRBJ1-1; D gene uncertain. This CDR3 comprises 15 residues. The germline CDR1 and CDR2 sequences are LNHDA and SQIVND (reference sequence). V was trimmed by 3 bases and J by 1 base, leaving 12 bases between them. In nucleotides, the CDR3 is TGTGCCAGTAGTATGGCCCTGTACGCGAACACTGAAGCTTTCTTT. Encoded protein: CASSMALYANTEAFF. Drawing the rest from reference TRBV19 and TRBJ1-1, the complete variable domain is DGGITQSPKYLFRKEGQNVTLSCEQNLNHDAMYWYRQDPGQGLRLIYYSQIVNDFQKGDIAEGYSVSREKKESFPLTVTSAQKNPTAFYLCASSMALYANTEAFFGQGTRLTVV.

The chain carries TRBV15 and TRBJ1-1; 11 positions match TRBD1. With 3 bases clipped from V and 10 bases from J, the junction kept 7 bases outside the gene matches. In germline, CDR1 is LNHNV, CDR2 YYDKDF (reference sequence). The CDR3 is 14 amino acids. The CDR3 region is CATSRRGQGVRAFF. In nucleotides, the CDR3 is TGTGCCACCAGCAGGCGGGGACAGGGGGTGAGAGCTTTCTTT.

Written as DNA, the CDR3 is TGTGCCAGCAGTTCCCAGGTCCTGAACACTGAAGCTTTCTTT. This translates into CASSSQVLNTEAFF. The rearrangement links TRBV6-5 to TRBJ1-1; D unclear. Germline V gene sequence: CDR1 MNHEY, CDR2 SVGAGI. The CDR3 sequence is 14 residues long. The V end was cut by 4 bases, the J end by 0 bases, with 9 bases between.

Many counts were recorded for this clonotype. This chain uses TRBV12-3 or TRBV12-4 with TRBJ1-1, with D perhaps TRBD1 (5 bases). V dropped 5 bases and J dropped 4 bases, with 14 bases sitting between them. The CDR3 is made up of 14 amino acids. For the CDR3, the DNA is TGTGCCAGCAGTCCGACCCGACAGTTCACTGAAGCTTTCTTT. It codes for CASSPTRQFTEAFF.

This clonotype came up many times. This chain connects TRBV20-1 to TRBJ2-1, with TRBD2 matching over 13 bases. The length of the CDR3 is 15 residues. The ends lost 0 bases at V and 9 bases at J; junction bases unmatched: 5. Germline V lookup: CDR1 DFQATT, CDR2 SNEGSKA (reference sequence). The CDR3 sequence is CSARDILAGGPEQFF. The CDR3 coding sequence is TGCAGTGCTAGAGATATACTAGCGGGAGGGCCTGAGCAGTTCTTC.

This clonotype has just a few counts. The chain is built from TRBV20-1 and TRBJ2-7, with D possibly TRBD1 on 5 matching bases. The CDR3 consists of 11 residues. V shed 8 bases and J shed 3 bases, with 11 bases lying between them. CDR1 is DFQATT and CDR2 is SNEGSKA in the germline V gene (reference sequence). CDR3 DNA: TGCAGTCCCTGCGACAGCTACGAGCAGTACTTC. As protein: CSPCDSYEQYF.

This clonotype turned up a few times. J is TRBJ1-6 and V is TRBV7-9; TRBD1 matches 7 bases. Germline CDR1 reads SEHNR; CDR2 reads FQNEAQ (reference sequence). The V and J ends lost 1 base and 6 bases, in that order; junction bases with no gene match: 3. This CDR3 has 15 residues. The CDR3 DNA reads TGTGCCAGCAGCTTAGATCCAGGGGGTAATTCACCCCTCCACTTT. This encodes CASSLDPGGNSPLHF.

This rearrangement joins TRBV15 to TRBJ1-5; 8 bases fit TRBD1. Germline V gene lookup returns CDR1 LNHNV and CDR2 YYDKDF (reference sequence). Trimming took 3 bases from V and 0 from J; bases not matched to a gene: 10. The CDR3 is 18 amino acids. The CDR3 here is CATSRGYRGKFSNQPQHF. The CDR3 DNA is TGTGCCACCAGCAGGGGTTACAGGGGGAAGTTTAGCAATCAGCCCCAGCATTTT.

This sequence joins TRBV20-1 and TRBJ2-7; TRBD1 might be the D (6 bases). Germline CDR1 DFQATT, CDR2 SNEGSKA (reference sequence). The V end lost 6 bases, the J end lost 2 bases, and 11 bases lay between the germline ends. The CDR3 runs 12 residues. CDR3 sequence (DNA): TGCAGTGCGGGGGCAGCGACCTACGAGCAGTACTTC. As protein: CSAGAATYEQYF.

The chain employs TRBV5-1 and TRBJ1-2; D is perhaps TRBD1 (5 bases). Germline-derived CDR1 and CDR2 are SGHRS and YFSETQ. The CDR3 totals 15 residues. The ends were cut back, 0 bases at V and 0 bases at J, with 9 bases in the middle. DNA of the CDR3: TGCGCCAGCAGCTTGGGACAGCGAGCTAACTATGGCTACACCTTC. Its translation: CASSLGQRANYGYTF.

The chain uses TRBV7-9 and TRBJ1-6; no firm D call. CDR1 and CDR2 (germline): SEHNR, FQNEAQ (reference sequence). CDR3 length equals 15 residues. Trimming removed 1 base at V and 6 bases at J, with 10 bases between. In nucleotides, the CDR3 is TGTGCCAGCAGCTTAGGTTCCGACCGTAATTCACCCCTCCACTTT. It translates to CASSLGSDRNSPLHF.

At least ten counts were recorded for this clonotype. One junction end does not reproduce the germline sequence, and a read error may be involved. The V gene is TRBV10-1, the J gene TRBJ1-1, with D uncertain. This CDR3 comprises 12 residues. Germline V lookup: CDR1 WNHNN, CDR2 SYGVQD (reference sequence). For the CDR3, the DNA is TGTGCCAGCAGTGACACCAACACTGAAGCTTTCTTT. This codes for CASSDTNTEAFF.

The chain joins TRBV12-3 or TRBV12-4 to TRBJ2-7, with D hard to call. This CDR3 spans 11 amino acids. V lost 2 bases and J lost 7, with 6 bases in between. As DNA, the CDR3 is TGTGCCAGCAGTTTACTCGGGGAGCAGTACTTC. Protein sequence: CASSLLGEQYF.

The sample holds a few counts of this clonotype. The chain employs TRBV20-1 and TRBJ2-7, with TRBD2 matching over 15 bases. This CDR3 contains 14 residues. Losses at the gene ends were 1 base for V and 7 bases for J; bases not matched to a gene: 2. CDR1 DFQATT and CDR2 SNEGSKA come from the germline V gene (reference sequence). The DNA for the CDR3 is TGCAGTGCTAGAGCGGGACTAGCGGGAGGAGAGCAGTACTTC. The encoded protein is CSARAGLAGGEQYF.

In this sample, this clonotype turned up a few times. The chain uses TRBV9 and TRBJ2-7; no reliable D call. With 4 bases removed from V and 1 base from J, the gap between germline ends came to 9 bases. The CDR3 extends over 13 amino acids. Germline lookup yields CDR1 SGDLS and CDR2 YYNGEE. CDR3 loop: CASSPGKSYEQYF. The CDR3 coding sequence is TGTGCCAGCAGCCCGGGCAAATCCTACGAGCAGTACTTC. Drawing the rest from reference TRBV9 and TRBJ2-7, the complete variable domain is DSGVTQTPKHLITATGQRVTLRCSPRSGDLSVYWYQQSLDQGLQFLIQYYNGEERAKGNILERFSAQQFPDLHSELNLSSLELGDSALYFCASSPGKSYEQYFGPGTRLTVT.

V is TRBV6-2 or TRBV6-3 and J is TRBJ1-2, with D possibly TRBD1 on 6 matching bases. This CDR3 contains 14 residues. Trimming took 8 bases from V and 4 from J, leaving 17 bases between them. Germline V CDR1 and CDR2: MNHEY, SVGEGT. CDR3 residues: CASLPQGSSYGYTF. The CDR3 DNA reads TGTGCCAGCCTCCCGCAGGGGAGTAGCTATGGCTACACCTTC.

The J gene is TRBJ1-1, the V gene TRBV29-1; 10 nucleotides match TRBD1. Germline V lookup: CDR1 SQVTM, CDR2 ANQGSEA. V shed 6 bases and J 4 bases; nucleotides not matched to a gene: 8. This CDR3 contains 14 residues. The CDR3 region has the DNA TGCAGCGTGGTCCGACAGGGGGCAGGCACTGAAGCTTTCTTT. It yields the protein CSVVRQGAGTEAFF.

This clonotype was detected ten times or more. The rearrangement links TRBV27 to TRBJ1-6, with TRBD1 as a possible D gene (5 bases). The germline gives CDR1 MNHEY, CDR2 SMNVEV (reference sequence). Trimming stripped 10 bases from V and 6 bases from J, with 16 bases between. This CDR3 is built from 14 residues. CDR3 protein: CATKGPGPNSPLHF. The DNA of the CDR3 is TGTGCCACCAAGGGTCCAGGGCCTAATTCACCCCTCCACTTT.

This chain uses TRBV27 with TRBJ2-2; TRBD1 matches at 7 bases. CDR1 and CDR2 from the germline V gene are MNHEY and SMNVEV (reference sequence). V was pared by 6 bases and J by 5 bases, with 3 bases of the junction left unmatched. The CDR3 extends over 13 amino acids. The CDR3 DNA reads TGTGCCAGCAGGCAGGGGGTGACCGGGGAGCTGTTTTTT. Amino acid sequence: CASRQGVTGELFF.